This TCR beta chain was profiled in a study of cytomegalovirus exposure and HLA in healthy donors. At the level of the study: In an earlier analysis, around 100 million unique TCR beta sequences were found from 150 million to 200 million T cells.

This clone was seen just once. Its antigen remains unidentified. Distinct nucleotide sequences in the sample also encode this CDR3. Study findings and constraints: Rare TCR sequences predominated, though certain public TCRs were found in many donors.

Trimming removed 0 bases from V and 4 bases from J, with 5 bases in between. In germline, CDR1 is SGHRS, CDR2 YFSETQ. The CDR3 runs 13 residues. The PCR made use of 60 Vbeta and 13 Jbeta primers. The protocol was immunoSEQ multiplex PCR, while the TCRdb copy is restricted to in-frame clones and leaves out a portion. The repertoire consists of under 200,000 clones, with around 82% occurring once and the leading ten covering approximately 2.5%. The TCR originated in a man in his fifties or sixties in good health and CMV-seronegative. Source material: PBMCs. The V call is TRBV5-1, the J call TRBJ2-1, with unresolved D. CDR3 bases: TGCGCCAGCAGCTTGGACTCATACAATGAGCAGTTCTTC. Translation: CASSLDSYNEQFF.